This TCR beta chain is from a study of blood T cell repertoires in COVID-19. Study background: Material from acute and convalescent COVID-19 was sourced from the United States, Italy and Spain. Sources were T cells, B-cell-depleted T cells, or PBMCs; the material itself was cDNA or gDNA.

Seattle-derived patients entered the study during active infection and were followed longitudinally. The authors' processing: For nucleated cells, counts were estimated from reference gene primer amplification. Libraries were prepared by immunoSEQ multiplex PCR; TCRdb keeps only in-frame clonotypes and omits some of them. V and J calls and clone size come straight from that table; D and trimming were deduced from the DNA. Among around 210,000 clones listed, about 84% were seen once. Germline assignment: CDR1 MDHEN and CDR2 SYDVKM. This CDR3 contains 15 residues. V dropped 8 bases and J dropped 10 bases, with 21 bases sitting between them.

The rearrangement joins TRBV28 to TRBJ1-6, with D tentatively TRBD1 (5 bases). The sequence was obtained from an elderly woman with COVID-19, enrolled during active disease. Material: peripheral blood. The CDR3 DNA sequence: TGTGCCAGCCAATACCGCCCCAGGGAGGGATCACCCCTCCACTTT. This codes for CASQYRPREGSPLHF.